This T cell receptor beta chain was sequenced in a study of T cells in localized non-small cell lung cancer. Remarks on this clone: The antigen is not known.

Using immunoSEQ multiplex PCR, the repertoire was profiled, and TCRdb retains in-frame clones only, with some absent. The sample consists of about 30,000 clones, around 89% of them appearing once. General study points: Uninvolved neighboring lung showed the greatest T cell clonality, exceeding tumor. Adjacent lung exhibited a median of about 50 among the 100 most abundant tumor clones. Longer overall survival was linked to higher blood T cell density.

This sequence originates from a female donor of 60 years or more with stage III squamous cell lung carcinoma. The source was peripheral blood, collected before any cancer treatment.

CDR3 sequence reads: CASSVVSGQGINEQFF. DNA for the CDR3: TGTGCCAGCAGCGTAGTCTCCGGACAGGGGATCAATGAGCAGTTCTTC. The chain carries TRBV9 and TRBJ2-1; 9 nucleotides line up with TRBD1. The CDR3 is 16 residues long. The J segment lost 6 bases and the V segment lost 0 bases, leaving 7 bases of the junction unmatched. Germline assignment: CDR1 SGDLS and CDR2 YYNGEE.